This TCR beta chain is from a study of OX40 agonist ivuxolimab in advanced cancers. Deletions cut 3 bases from V and 4 bases from J, with 10 bases between. Germline V gene data show CDR1 as SQVTM and CDR2 as ANQGSEA. The CDR3 spans 13 residues. Systemic immunosuppression or a history of autoimmune disease excluded patients. Here immunoSEQ multiplex PCR was the method, and the copy in TCRdb shows in-frame clones only, minus some. The sample gives roughly 61,000 clones, roughly 90% of which show up once; 15% to 20% is in the top ten. This receptor was taken from an adult with an advanced solid tumor such as melanoma, head and neck, liver or kidney cancer. Here the sequenced sample was CD4+ or CD8+ T cells sorted from blood, taken in a trial of the OX40 agonist ivuxolimab. The chain links TRBV29-1 to TRBJ2-1; D not resolved. CDR3 DNA sequence: TGCAGCGTTGATGGGTTAATGTACAATGAGCAGTTCTTC. Translation gives CSVDGLMYNEQFF.